This is a list of T cell receptor beta chains from one sample in a study of blood T cell repertoires in COVID-19. TCRdb keeps only in-frame clones here, not all; method: immunoSEQ multiplex PCR. The table records approximately 100,000 clones, 69% of them present only once. Sequencing input: peripheral blood. All receptors come from a man older than 75 with acute or convalescent COVID-19. Each CDR3 is given with its conserved first and last residue. D genes are given only for firm matches. Size is omitted from some rows. Given values are once, few, many or a class for expanded clones.

>-|TRBJ1-4|-|TRBV2
CASSAGRHNEKLFF
TGTGCCAGCAGTGCGGGGAGGCATAATGAAAAACTGTTTTTT
>-|TRBJ2-5|-|TRBV29-1
CSVGHGGPQYF
TGCAGCGTTGGCCATGGAGGTCCCCAGTACTTC
>-|TRBJ1-1|few|TRBV11-2
CASSLSDGNTEAFF
TGTGCCAGCAGCTTAAGCGACGGCAACACTGAAGCTTTCTTT
>-|TRBJ1-2|-|TRBV5-1
CASSSQRDYGYTF
TGCGCCAGCAGCTCCCAGCGGGACTATGGCTACACCTTC
>-|TRBJ2-7|-|TRBV7-2
CASSLGLGGTQQYF
TGTGCCAGCAGCTTAGGATTAGGGGGAACCCAGCAGTACTTC
>TRBD2|TRBJ2-7|-|TRBV6-2/TRBV6-3
CASSPRRAGGPYEQYF
TGTGCCAGCAGCCCCCGTAGAGCGGGAGGTCCCTACGAGCAGTACTTC
>-|TRBJ2-1|few|TRBV24-1
CATSAGVLSAEQFF
TGTGCCACCAGTGCCGGAGTCCTCAGTGCTGAGCAGTTCTTC
>-|TRBJ2-7|-|TRBV7-9
CASSLRGPPGEQYF
TGTGCCAGCAGCTTACGGGGTCCTCCAGGCGAGCAGTACTTC
>TRBD1|TRBJ1-1|-|TRBV6-2/TRBV6-3
CASSTVNRGNTEAFF
TGTGCCAGCAGCACCGTGAACAGGGGCAACACTGAAGCTTTCTTT
>TRBD2|TRBJ2-7|few|TRBV5-1
CASSMLAGSNEQYF
TGCGCCAGCAGCATGCTAGCGGGATCCAACGAGCAGTACTTC
>-|TRBJ2-4|-|TRBV21-1
CASSPQRMAKNIQYF
TGTGCCAGCAGCCCTCAGCGTATGGCCAAAAACATTCAGTACTTC
>TRBD1|TRBJ1-5|few|TRBV5-8
CASSPRTGGGYQPQHF
TGTGCCAGCAGCCCCCGGACAGGGGGCGGCTATCAGCCCCAGCATTTT
>-|TRBJ2-5|few|TRBV10-3
CATLSPGTEEETQYF
TGTGCCACCCTATCCCCCGGGACTGAGGAAGAGACCCAGTACTTC
>TRBD2|TRBJ2-3|-|TRBV27
CASSLRLAGGTDTQYF
TGTGCCAGCAGTTTAAGACTAGCGGGAGGAACAGATACGCAGTATTTT
>-|TRBJ1-1|-|TRBV19
CASSMDRRTGFKAEAFF
TGTGCCAGTAGTATGGACCGCAGAACAGGGTTCAAGGCTGAAGCTTTCTTT
>-|TRBJ2-1|-|TRBV19
CASSIGGIGNEQFF
TGTGCCAGTAGTATAGGAGGGATAGGCAATGAGCAGTTCTTC
>-|TRBJ1-5|-|TRBV20-1
CSASSLNRGNQPQHF
TGCAGTGCTAGTTCGCTGAACCGGGGAAATCAGCCCCAGCATTTT
>-|TRBJ1-1|-|TRBV12-3/TRBV12-4
CASAKTGNTEAFF
TGTGCCAGCGCCAAAACAGGGAACACTGAAGCTTTCTTT
>-|TRBJ1-1|-|TRBV5-1
CASSFRVNTEAFF
TGCGCCAGCAGCTTCCGAGTGAACACTGAAGCTTTCTTT
>TRBD1|TRBJ2-2|-|TRBV9
CASSPSGTGDPGELFF
TGTGCCAGCAGCCCATCCGGGACAGGGGATCCCGGGGAGCTGTTTTTT